Shown below are 5 T cell receptor beta chains from a single sample sequenced in a study of PD-L1 blockade in urothelial cancer. Only in-frame clones appear in the TCRdb table, and some are missing; sequencing was by immunoSEQ multiplex PCR. The sample lists 80,000 to 130,000 clones; approximately 90% were seen once. The source material was PBMCs, sampled around atezolizumab (anti-PD-L1) treatment. The source of these receptors is a woman aged 80 or over with urothelial cancer.

This chain links TRBV27 with TRBJ2-1; possibly TRBD2 for D (5 bases). Germline loops: CDR1 MNHEY, CDR2 SMNVEV (reference sequence). Trimming took 5 bases from V and 6 from J, leaving 29 bases between them. This CDR3 spans 19 amino acids. CDR3 residues: CASSPRVDVPLQGGNEQFF. The CDR3 coding sequence is TGTGCCAGCAGTCCAAGGGTGGACGTTCCGTTGCAAGGAGGCAATGAGCAGTTCTTC.

The gene calls are TRBV11-3 and TRBJ2-1; 11 bases match TRBD2. CDR3 size: 17 residues. CDR1 and CDR2 from the germline V gene are SGHNT and YENEEA. Unmatched junction bases numbered 10, after V lost 5 bases and J lost 4 bases. The CDR3 reads CASSATVGLAEYNEQFF. The DNA of the CDR3 is TGTGCCAGCAGCGCCACTGTGGGACTAGCGGAATACAATGAGCAGTTCTTC.

The genes are TRBV18 and TRBJ1-5; no clear D. Germline V gene sequence: CDR1 KGHSH, CDR2 LQKENI. CDR3 size: 13 residues. V lost 2 bases and J lost 5, with 7 bases in between. CDR3 in amino acids: CASSPVVDQPQHF. The CDR3 DNA sequence: TGTGCCAGCTCACCAGTAGTCGATCAGCCCCAGCATTTT.

The gene calls are TRBV30 and TRBJ1-5; the match to TRBD1 covers 7 bases. Germline CDR1 reads GTSNPN; CDR2 reads SVGIG (reference sequence). The trim removed 0 bases at V and 2 bases at J, leaving 4 bases unmatched. The CDR3 runs to 15 residues. The CDR3 reads CAWSVEGAGNQPQHF. The CDR3 nucleotides read TGTGCCTGGAGTGTAGAGGGGGCGGGCAATCAGCCCCAGCATTTT.

The J gene is TRBJ1-5, the V gene TRBV19; perhaps TRBD1 as D (6 bases). Looked up from germline, CDR1 is LNHDA and CDR2 is SQIVND (reference sequence). Trimming pared 3 bases from V and 0 bases from J, leaving 12 bases between. The CDR3 extends over 16 amino acids. The CDR3 reads CASSMDSGHSNQPQHF. The CDR3, as DNA: TGTGCCAGTAGTATGGACAGCGGACATAGCAATCAGCCCCAGCATTTT.